The rows below give T cell receptor beta chains drawn from one sample of a study of T cell responses to AZD1222 COVID-19 vaccine. This table comes from immunoSEQ multiplex PCR, and its TCRdb copy is limited to in-frame clones, with some not included. Of around 150,000 clones in the sample, roughly 89% were seen once. The sample consisted of peripheral blood, taken on day 0 of AZD1222 vaccination. The receptors shown here come from an adult in good health. CDR3s include the opening cysteine and the closing phenylalanine or tryptophan. A D gene is named only where the DNA matches it firmly. Size tells how often a clone was seen (once, few, many) or the class of an expanded clone, and some rows leave it out.

DNA: TGTGCCAGCAGTTATCGGGGGGGTGGTGATCAGCCCCAGCATTTT; CDR3: CASSYRGGGDQPQHF; size: .; D: .; V: TRBV6-5; J: TRBJ1-5
DNA: TGTGCCAGCAGCTTGTCCATCTACGAGCAGTACTTC; CDR3: CASSLSIYEQYF; size: .; D: .; V: TRBV5-6; J: TRBJ2-7
DNA: TGTGCCAGTAGTAGGGCAGGGGCCTCCTACAATGAGCAGTTCTTC; CDR3: CASSRAGASYNEQFF; size: .; D: .; V: TRBV19; J: TRBJ2-1
DNA: TGTGCTAGCAGTTATGGACTAGCGGGAGTGGAGACCCAGTACTTC; CDR3: CASSYGLAGVETQYF; size: .; D: TRBD2; V: TRBV7-7; J: TRBJ2-5
DNA: TGTGCCAGCAGCTTAGCCAGGGACAGGGCAAAAGAGACCCAGTACTTC; CDR3: CASSLARDRAKETQYF; size: once; D: TRBD1; V: TRBV7-9; J: TRBJ2-5
DNA: TGTGCCAGCAGCCATAGGGACTCCCGTGTGGAGACCCAGTACTTC; CDR3: CASSHRDSRVETQYF; size: .; D: .; V: TRBV9; J: TRBJ2-5
DNA: TGCAGTGCTAGTCAAGGACAGGGAAAGACAGATACGCAGTATTTT; CDR3: CSASQGQGKTDTQYF; size: .; D: TRBD1; V: TRBV20-1; J: TRBJ2-3
DNA: TGTGCCAGCAGTAACAGTAACTCTGGAAACACCATATATTTT; CDR3: CASSNSNSGNTIYF; size: .; D: .; V: TRBV2; J: TRBJ1-3
DNA: TGTGCCAGCAGTCCCCCCGGGACAGGGGGTAATGGCTACACCTTC; CDR3: CASSPPGTGGNGYTF; size: .; D: TRBD1; V: TRBV6-5; J: TRBJ1-2
DNA: TGTGCCAGCAGCCGAAAAAACAGAAACACTGAAGCTTTCTTT; CDR3: CASSRKNRNTEAFF; size: .; D: .; V: TRBV3-1/TRBV3-2; J: TRBJ1-1
DNA: TGTGCCAGCAGTCCCGGGACAGGGGATTCTGATACGCAGTATTTT; CDR3: CASSPGTGDSDTQYF; size: .; D: TRBD1; V: TRBV6-4; J: TRBJ2-3
DNA: TGTGCCAGCAGCCAGAATGGGGCAGGGGAAGAAACTGAAGCTTTCTTT; CDR3: CASSQNGAGEETEAFF; size: .; D: .; V: TRBV14; J: TRBJ1-1
DNA: TGTGCCAGCAGTTACTCGACTAGCGGGAACACAGATACGCAGTATTTT; CDR3: CASSYSTSGNTDTQYF; size: .; D: TRBD2; V: TRBV6-5; J: TRBJ2-3
DNA: TGTGCCAGCAGCTCATATACGGGAGGGAAGGGGGATTACACAGATACGCAGTATTTT; CDR3: CASSSYTGGKGDYTDTQYF; size: many; D: TRBD2; V: TRBV27; J: TRBJ2-3
DNA: TGCGCCAGCAGTCAATCTTCTCGCCCGAGGGGCTACACCTTC; CDR3: CASSQSSRPRGYTF; size: .; D: .; V: TRBV23-1; J: TRBJ1-2
DNA: TGCGCCAGCAGTGTGGACCTCTCCTATAATTCACCCCTCCACTTT; CDR3: CASSVDLSYNSPLHF; size: .; D: .; V: TRBV10-2; J: TRBJ1-6
DNA: TGTGCCAGCGGGGAAACAGGGCGGGGTGAAAAACTGTTTTTT; CDR3: CASGETGRGEKLFF; size: .; D: .; V: TRBV25-1; J: TRBJ1-4
DNA: TGTGCCAGCAGCTTGGAGACGAACACCGGGGAGCTGTTTTTT; CDR3: CASSLETNTGELFF; size: .; D: .; V: TRBV7-9; J: TRBJ2-2
DNA: TGTGCCAGCAGCAAAGCAGGGACCTCTGGCGAGCAGTACTTC; CDR3: CASSKAGTSGEQYF; size: .; D: .; V: TRBV21-1; J: TRBJ2-7
DNA: TGTGCCAGCACCCGCCGCGACAGGTTCCAAGAGACCCAGTACTTC; CDR3: CASTRRDRFQETQYF; size: once; D: .; V: TRBV28; J: TRBJ2-5
DNA: TGTGCCAGCGGAGCGAACACCGGGGAGCTGTTTTTT; CDR3: CASGANTGELFF; size: .; D: .; V: TRBV7-9; J: TRBJ2-2
DNA: TGTGCCAGCAGTTTAGGTGGGACGGACTCCTACGAGCAGTACTTC; CDR3: CASSLGGTDSYEQYF; size: .; D: .; V: TRBV28; J: TRBJ2-7
DNA: TGTGCCAGCAGTTTACGATCGGGAGTGCCCCTCCACTTT; CDR3: CASSLRSGVPLHF; size: .; D: .; V: TRBV28; J: TRBJ1-6
DNA: TGTGCCAGCAGCCCTACTGGCGGGGGCGACACAGATACGCAGTATTTT; CDR3: CASSPTGGGDTDTQYF; size: .; D: .; V: TRBV13; J: TRBJ2-3
DNA: TGTGCCAGCAGCTTAGAGGGGGGACAGGGGAGCTCTGGAAACACCATATATTTT; CDR3: CASSLEGGQGSSGNTIYF; size: .; D: TRBD1; V: TRBV7-2; J: TRBJ1-3
DNA: TGCGCCAGCAGCTTGCCGGGGGAGAAGACCCAGTACTTC; CDR3: CASSLPGEKTQYF; size: few; D: .; V: TRBV5-1; J: TRBJ2-5
DNA: TGTGCCAGTAGCCCCATGACGGGGGGAACCGGGGAGCTGTTTTTT; CDR3: CASSPMTGGTGELFF; size: .; D: TRBD2; V: TRBV19; J: TRBJ2-2